This T cell receptor (beta chain) was documented in a study of blood T cell repertoires in COVID-19 (dated by TCRdb to 2020 to 2021). With respect to the entire study: Samples from collaborators originated in the United States, Italy and Spain and spanned both the acute and convalescent phases of COVID-19. The prospective study material was composed of cDNA or gDNA derived from T cells, B-cell-depleted T cells, or PBMCs. Deeply sampled blood TCRbeta repertoires from subjects exposed to, actively infected with, or recovered from COVID-19 were included in the dataset. The repertoires were released in a freely available public database intended as a resource for research on the immune response to SARS-CoV-2. Samples came from the ongoing ImmuneRACE study (first 160 participants) plus 1,254 subjects from 6 global collaborators. The sample metadata nearly always contained a de-identified subject ID, COVID-19 status, age in years and sex. Where HLA class I and class II types were available, the types were taken from metadata supplied by the sample provider, not from assay-based typing. Findings and caveats that apply to the study as a whole: Clinical and demographic metadata were provided uncurated, with the amount varying by source and participant.

TCRbeta CDR3 regions were amplified from genomic DNA using the immunoSEQ Assay, a bias-controlled multiplex PCR. In the source study's methods: Within the assay, amplification of reference gene primers was used to estimate how many nucleated cells each sample contained. To quantify the absolute abundance of each unique TCRbeta CDR3 rearrangement, sequence reads were collapsed and filtered. For each sample, productive Simpson clonality was calculated by taking the square root of Simpson's diversity index across productive rearrangements. TCRdb took over this immuneACCESS table, retaining in-frame rearrangements with V and J assigned. Such tables are incomplete; in checked studies, under half of the missing clones stem from an unresolved V gene, and the remainder is unexplained. The D gene and trimming were derived from the DNA, and the V and J assignments and clone size from that table. The sample table lists around 60,000 clones, 80% to 90% of them with a count of one. The ten largest make up roughly 18% of the sample.

On this clone itself: Its antigen has not been determined. Per-base qualities were not stored, and no clone one base away is much larger.

The CDR3 covers 15 residues, taking in both the cysteine and the phenylalanine. Solely the CDR3 DNA is kept, with 45 bases framed from the first base. V loses 6 bases, J loses 1 base, and the germline ends lie 13 bases apart. Taken from the germline V gene, the CDR1 and CDR2 loops are SNHLY and FYNNEI. One collaborating source in Seattle enrolled patients during active infection and followed them longitudinally through the course of disease. Each collaborating institution followed its own protocols to collect whole blood in K2EDTA tubes. For TCRbeta analysis, collaborators shipped samples as frozen whole blood, isolated PBMCs, or DNA extracted from either of those sample types.

What was sequenced was peripheral blood. The receptor chain draws on TRBV2 and TRBJ2-1, with TRBD2 perhaps the D gene, on 6 matching bases. This receptor was obtained from an older woman with COVID-19, enrolled during active disease. The CDR3 region has the sequence CASRERDLSYNEQFF. Here is the DNA: TGTGCCAGCAGGGAAAGGGACTTGTCCTACAATGAGCAGTTCTTC.